This note documents a single T cell receptor (beta chain) sequence. Its antigen remains unidentified. The data stem from a study of shared clonotypes between healthy human individuals. Study-wide findings and caveats: Clonotypes not shared had lower generation probabilities than those common to all four donors.

Germline CDR1 reads MDHEN; CDR2 reads SYDVKM. This CDR3 has 13 amino acids. V was trimmed by 5 bases and J by 6 bases, leaving 11 bases between them. Every immunoSEQ plate was one replicate of a subset's evenly spread DNA. The repertoire was sequenced with immunoSEQ multiplex PCR; TCRdb's copy has only in-frame clones and lacks some. This table has about 2.3 million clones, approximately 93% appearing once. Negatively enriched CD4+ T cells were divided by CD45RA into naive and memory. The sequencing input was naive CD4+ T cells from PBMCs. The sample's subset: CD45RA+ positively selected. The rearrangement links TRBV28 to TRBJ1-5; D is possibly TRBD1 (6 bases). The sequence was obtained from a young man in good health. Some clones in this sample may be carry-over from other donors' samples. DNA for the CDR3: TGTGCCAGCAGTCGAAGCAGGGGTCAGCCCCAGCATTTT. Its translation: CASSRSRGQPQHF.